Many counts were recorded for the clone carrying this T cell receptor beta chain. This record belongs to a study of low-dose radiotherapy and immunotherapy resistance in tumors. About the study: Fractions of 0.5 Gy went to Cohort 1 every 2 weeks, totaling 6.5 Gy. The treatment that patients received was intravenous nivolumab 240 mg every two weeks plus ipilimumab 1 mg/kg every six weeks. Priming of first-strand cDNA relied on TRAV- and TRBV-specific primers (covering alpha and beta chains).

As to time point: before trial treatment. Donors, who were enrolled in a single-arm phase I dose-escalation trial, received nivolumab, ipilimumab, aspirin, low-dose cyclophosphamide and low-dose radiotherapy. Trimming stripped 0 bases from V and 4 bases from J, with 13 bases between. This CDR3 has 15 residues. From germline, CDR1 is SGHDT and CDR2 YYEEEE. TCRs were put through approximately 21 PCR cycles of amplification with Phusion. A constant-region primer and the V-primer adapter served as the primer pair. TCRdb independently ran MiXCR on the reads; one entry per CDR3 protein. The data contain about 46,000 distinct CDR3 sequences, roughly 12% of them singletons.

Material: PBMCs, obtained before treatment. The receptor was isolated from a female donor with ovarian cancer. This chain uses TRBV5-6 with TRBJ1-2, with D possibly being TRBD1 (5 bases). CDR3 protein: CASSLANRQTYGYTF. The CDR3 DNA sequence: TGTGCCAGCAGCTTGGCGAACAGACAGACCTATGGCTACACCTTC.